This TCR beta chain was captured by sequencing in a study of blood T cell repertoires in COVID-19. Study as a whole: Italy, Spain and the United States were the sources of the convalescent and acute COVID-19 samples. In each case, the material was cDNA or gDNA derived from T cells, B-cell-depleted T cells, or PBMCs.

Profiling relied on immunoSEQ multiplex PCR, and the TCRdb table lists in-frame clones only, not all of them. The sample has roughly 160,000 clones, 70% to 85% seen once. Study members were between about 18 and 95 years old and lived in 20 to 25 US regions. Donors of Cohort 3 who recovered were those that had two negative PCRs, clearance, or symptom resolution. Germline CDR1 reads MNHEY; CDR2 reads SMNVEV (reference sequence). Trimming removed 6 bases from V and 14 bases from J; junction bases left unmatched: 23. This CDR3 is built from 18 residues. The sequence was obtained from a man aged 50-60 years who had recovered from COVID-19. The sample taken for sequencing was PBMCs or T cells enriched from blood (not recorded which). The rearrangement joins TRBV27 to TRBJ1-6; TRBD1 matches 9 bases. The CDR3: CASRLSGKGTGSMGTLHF. The CDR3 nucleotides are TGTGCCAGCAGGCTCTCGGGAAAGGGGACAGGGAGTATGGGAACCCTCCACTTT.